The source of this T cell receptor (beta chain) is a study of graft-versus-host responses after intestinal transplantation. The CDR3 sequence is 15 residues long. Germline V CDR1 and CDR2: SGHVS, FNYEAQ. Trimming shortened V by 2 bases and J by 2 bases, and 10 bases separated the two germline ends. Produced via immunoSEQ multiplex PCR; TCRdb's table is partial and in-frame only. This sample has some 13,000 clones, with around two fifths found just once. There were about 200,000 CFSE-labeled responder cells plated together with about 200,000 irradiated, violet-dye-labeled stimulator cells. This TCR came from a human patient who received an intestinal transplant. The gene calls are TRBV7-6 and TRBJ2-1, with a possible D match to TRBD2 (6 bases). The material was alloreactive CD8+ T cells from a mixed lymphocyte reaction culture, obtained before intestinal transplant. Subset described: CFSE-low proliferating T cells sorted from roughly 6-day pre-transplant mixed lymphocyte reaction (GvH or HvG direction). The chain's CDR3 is CASSLTGAAYNEQFF. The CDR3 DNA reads TGTGCCAGCAGCTTAACGGGAGCAGCCTACAATGAGCAGTTCTTC.